Included here is one T cell receptor beta chain sequence, with context. Its matching antigen is unknown. This sample was included in a study of OX40 agonist ivuxolimab in advanced cancers. Turning to the study itself: Anti-PD-1, anti-PD-L1 or anti-CTLA-4 therapy given earlier was allowed, and approximately 43% had some. Study-wide findings and caveats: Relative to CD4+, CD8+ T cells held more expanded clones on average.

Trimming took off 2 bases at V and 4 bases at J, with 21 bases between the two ends. The germline V gene has CDR1 LGHNA and CDR2 YNFKEQ. This CDR3 is 18 amino acids long. Measured with immunoSEQ multiplex PCR; TCRdb has only the in-frame clones, and not every one. The repertoire holds more than 45,000 clones, with more than 75% as singletons. This specimen consisted of CD4+ or CD8+ T cells sorted from blood, obtained in a trial of the OX40 agonist ivuxolimab. This sequence originates from an adult with an advanced solid tumor such as melanoma, head and neck, liver or kidney cancer. The genes are TRBV4-2 and TRBJ2-1; the D gene is possibly TRBD2 (6 bases). The CDR3 DNA follows: TGTGCCAGCAGCCAAAACAGCGGACTATCGCTTTTATACAATGAGCAGTTCTTC. Protein sequence: CASSQNSGLSLLYNEQFF.